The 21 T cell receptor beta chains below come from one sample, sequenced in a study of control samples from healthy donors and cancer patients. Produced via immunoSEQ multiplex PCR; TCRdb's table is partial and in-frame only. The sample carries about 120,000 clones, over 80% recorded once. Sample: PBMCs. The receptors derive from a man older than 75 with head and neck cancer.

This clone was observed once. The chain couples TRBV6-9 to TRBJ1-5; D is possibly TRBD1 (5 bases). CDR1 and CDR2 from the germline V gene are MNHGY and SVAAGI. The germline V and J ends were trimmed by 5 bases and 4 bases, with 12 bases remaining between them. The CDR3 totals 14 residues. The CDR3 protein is CASSQTGNNQPQHF. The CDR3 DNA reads TGTGCCAGCAGTCAAACAGGAAATAATCAGCCCCAGCATTTT.

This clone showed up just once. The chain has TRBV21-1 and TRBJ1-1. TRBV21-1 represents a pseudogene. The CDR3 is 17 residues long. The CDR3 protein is CASSRKPPLSRNTEAFF. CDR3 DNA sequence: TGTGCCAGCAGCCGTAAACCTCCCTTATCAAGGAACACTGAAGCTTTCTTT.

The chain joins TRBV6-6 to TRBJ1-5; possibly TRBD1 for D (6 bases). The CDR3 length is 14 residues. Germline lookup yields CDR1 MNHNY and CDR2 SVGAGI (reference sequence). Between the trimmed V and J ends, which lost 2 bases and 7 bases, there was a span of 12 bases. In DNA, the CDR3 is TGTGCCAGCAGTTACCAACAGGGCGGGCAGCCCCAGCATTTT. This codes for CASSYQQGGQPQHF.

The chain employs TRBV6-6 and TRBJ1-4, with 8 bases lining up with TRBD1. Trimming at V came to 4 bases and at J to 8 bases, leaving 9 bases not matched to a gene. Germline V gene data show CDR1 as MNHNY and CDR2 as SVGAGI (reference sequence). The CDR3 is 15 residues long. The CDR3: CASSSPDRGGEKLFF. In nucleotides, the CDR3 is TGTGCCAGCAGTTCCCCTGACAGGGGAGGGGAAAAACTGTTTTTT.

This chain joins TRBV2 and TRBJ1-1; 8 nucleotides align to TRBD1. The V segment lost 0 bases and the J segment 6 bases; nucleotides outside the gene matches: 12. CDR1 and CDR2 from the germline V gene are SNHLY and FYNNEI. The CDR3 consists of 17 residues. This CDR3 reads CASSEASWTGRIPEAFF. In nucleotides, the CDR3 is TGTGCCAGCAGTGAAGCCTCATGGACAGGGAGAATACCTGAAGCTTTCTTT. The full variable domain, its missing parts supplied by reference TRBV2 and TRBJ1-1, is EPEVTQTPSHQVTQMGQEVILRCVPISNHLYFYWYRQILGQKVEFLVSFYNNEISEKSEIFDDQFSVERPDGSNFTLKIRSTKLEDSAMYFCASSEASWTGRIPEAFFGQGTRLTVV.

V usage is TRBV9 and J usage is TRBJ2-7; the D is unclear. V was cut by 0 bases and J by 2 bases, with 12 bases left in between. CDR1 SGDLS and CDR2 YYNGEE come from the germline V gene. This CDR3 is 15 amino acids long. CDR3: CASSVGVGIPYEQYF. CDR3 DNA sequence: TGTGCCAGCAGCGTAGGGGTAGGAATCCCCTACGAGCAGTACTTC.

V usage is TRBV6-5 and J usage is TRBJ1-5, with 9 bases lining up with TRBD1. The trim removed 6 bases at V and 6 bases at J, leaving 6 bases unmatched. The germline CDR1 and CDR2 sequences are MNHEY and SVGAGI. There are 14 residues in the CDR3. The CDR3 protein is CASSQDRGSQPQHF. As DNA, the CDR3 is TGTGCCAGCAGCCAGGACAGGGGCTCTCAGCCCCAGCATTTT.

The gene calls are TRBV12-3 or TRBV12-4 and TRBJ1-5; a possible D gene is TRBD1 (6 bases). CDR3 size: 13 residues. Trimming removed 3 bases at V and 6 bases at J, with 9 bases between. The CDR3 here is CASSFGTTQPQHF. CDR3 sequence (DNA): TGTGCCAGCAGTTTCGGGACAACTCAGCCCCAGCATTTT.

CDR3 DNA: TGCGCCAGCAGTTCGGGGGGCGCGGGCGAAAAACTGTTTTTT. As protein: CASSSGGAGEKLFF. The chain carries TRBV5-1 and TRBJ1-4, with D perhaps matching TRBD1 (6 bases). Trimming stripped 5 bases from V and 8 bases from J, with 16 bases between. The germline V gene has CDR1 SGHRS and CDR2 YFSETQ. This CDR3 region has 14 residues.

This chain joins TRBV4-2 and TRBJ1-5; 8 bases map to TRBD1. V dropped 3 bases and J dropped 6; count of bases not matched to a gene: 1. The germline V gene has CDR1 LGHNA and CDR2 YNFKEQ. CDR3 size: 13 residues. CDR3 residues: CASSQTGAQPQHF. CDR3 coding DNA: TGTGCCAGCAGCCAGACAGGGGCTCAGCCCCAGCATTTT.

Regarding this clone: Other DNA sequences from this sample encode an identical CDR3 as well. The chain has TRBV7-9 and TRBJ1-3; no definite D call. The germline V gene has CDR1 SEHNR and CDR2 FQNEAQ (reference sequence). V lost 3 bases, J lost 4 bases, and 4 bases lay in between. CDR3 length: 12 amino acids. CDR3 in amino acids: CASSLAGNTIYF. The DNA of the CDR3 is TGTGCCAGCAGCTTGGCGGGAAACACCATATATTTT.

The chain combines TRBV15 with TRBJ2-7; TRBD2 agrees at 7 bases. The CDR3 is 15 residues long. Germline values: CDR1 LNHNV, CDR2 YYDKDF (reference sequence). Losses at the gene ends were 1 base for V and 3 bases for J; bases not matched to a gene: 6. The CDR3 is CATSRAGRARYEQYF. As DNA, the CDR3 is TGTGCCACCAGCAGAGCGGGGAGGGCGCGCTACGAGCAGTACTTC.

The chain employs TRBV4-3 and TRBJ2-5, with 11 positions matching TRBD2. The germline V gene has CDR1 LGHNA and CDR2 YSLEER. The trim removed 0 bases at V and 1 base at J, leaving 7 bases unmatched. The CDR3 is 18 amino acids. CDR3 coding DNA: TGCGCCAGCAGCCAAGAGGTTCTAGCGGGAGGCCTCCAAGAGACCCAGTACTTC. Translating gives CASSQEVLAGGLQETQYF.

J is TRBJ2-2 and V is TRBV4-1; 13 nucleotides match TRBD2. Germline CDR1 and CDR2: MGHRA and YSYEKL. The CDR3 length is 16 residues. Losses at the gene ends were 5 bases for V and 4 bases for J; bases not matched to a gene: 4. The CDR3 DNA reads TGCGCCAGCAGCTACCGACTAGCGGGGGGCACCGGGGAGCTGTTTTTT. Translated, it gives CASSYRLAGGTGELFF.

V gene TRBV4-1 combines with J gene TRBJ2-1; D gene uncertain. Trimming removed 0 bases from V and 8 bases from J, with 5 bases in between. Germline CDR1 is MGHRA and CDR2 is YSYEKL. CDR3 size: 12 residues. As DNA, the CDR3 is TGCGCCAGCAGCCAAGATTGGGATGAGCAGTTCTTC. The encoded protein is CASSQDWDEQFF.

The CDR3 DNA reads TGTGCCAGCAGCCTAAGCGGGGGGGAGCACAATGAGCAGTTCTTC. Translating it yields CASSLSGGEHNEQFF. The rearrangement joins TRBV7-2 to TRBJ2-1, with 10 positions matching TRBD2. Germline V gene lookup returns CDR1 SGHTA and CDR2 FQGNSA. After removal of 5 bases from V and 5 bases from J, the junction contained 6 bases not matched to a gene. This CDR3 is built from 15 residues.

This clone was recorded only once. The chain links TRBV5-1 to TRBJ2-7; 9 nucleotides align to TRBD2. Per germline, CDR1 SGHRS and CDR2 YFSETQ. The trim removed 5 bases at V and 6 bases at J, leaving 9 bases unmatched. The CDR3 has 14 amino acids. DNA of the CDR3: TGCGCCAGCAGGAGGGTAGCGGGAGCCGGCGAGCAGTACTTC. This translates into CASRRVAGAGEQYF.

CDR3 DNA: TGTGCCAGCAGCTTAGATCGGGTGCTGTTTGGAAACACCATATATTTT. Translating gives CASSLDRVLFGNTIYF. The genes are TRBV11-2 and TRBJ1-3; no definite D call. Germline values: CDR1 SGHAT, CDR2 FQNNGV. The V gene lost 0 bases and the J gene lost 3 bases, with 12 bases spanning the gap. This CDR3 is 16 amino acids long. The variable domain in full, with the rest retrieved from reference TRBV11-2 and TRBJ1-3, is EAGVAQSPRYKIIEKRQSVAFWCNPISGHATLYWYQQILGQGPKLLIQFQNNGVVDDSQLPKDRFSAERLKGVDSTLKIQPAKLEDSAVYLCASSLDRVLFGNTIYFGEGSWLTVV.

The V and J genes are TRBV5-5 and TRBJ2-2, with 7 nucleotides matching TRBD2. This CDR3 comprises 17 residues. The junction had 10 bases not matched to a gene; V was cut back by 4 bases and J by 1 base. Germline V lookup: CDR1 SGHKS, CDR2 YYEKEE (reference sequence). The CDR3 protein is CASSRGGSTVNTGELFF. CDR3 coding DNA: TGTGCCAGCAGCCGGGGAGGGAGCACGGTGAACACCGGGGAGCTGTTTTTT.

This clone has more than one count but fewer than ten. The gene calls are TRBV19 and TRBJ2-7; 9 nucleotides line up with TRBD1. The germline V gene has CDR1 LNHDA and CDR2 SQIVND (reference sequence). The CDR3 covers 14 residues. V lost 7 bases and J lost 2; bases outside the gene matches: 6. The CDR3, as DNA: TGTGCCAGTACCCCAGGACAGGGGACCTACGAGCAGTACTTC. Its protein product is CASTPGQGTYEQYF.

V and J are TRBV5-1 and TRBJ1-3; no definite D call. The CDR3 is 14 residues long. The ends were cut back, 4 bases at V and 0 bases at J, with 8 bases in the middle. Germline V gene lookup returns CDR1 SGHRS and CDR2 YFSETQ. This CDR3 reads CASSPDRSGNTIYF. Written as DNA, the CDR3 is TGCGCCAGCAGCCCGGACCGCTCTGGAAACACCATATATTTT. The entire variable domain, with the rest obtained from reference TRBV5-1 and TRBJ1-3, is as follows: KAGVTQTPRYLIKTRGQQVTLSCSPISGHRSVSWYQQTPGQGLQFLFEYFSETQRNKGNFPGRFSGRQFSNSRSEMNVSTLELGDSALYLCASSPDRSGNTIYFGEGSWLTVV.